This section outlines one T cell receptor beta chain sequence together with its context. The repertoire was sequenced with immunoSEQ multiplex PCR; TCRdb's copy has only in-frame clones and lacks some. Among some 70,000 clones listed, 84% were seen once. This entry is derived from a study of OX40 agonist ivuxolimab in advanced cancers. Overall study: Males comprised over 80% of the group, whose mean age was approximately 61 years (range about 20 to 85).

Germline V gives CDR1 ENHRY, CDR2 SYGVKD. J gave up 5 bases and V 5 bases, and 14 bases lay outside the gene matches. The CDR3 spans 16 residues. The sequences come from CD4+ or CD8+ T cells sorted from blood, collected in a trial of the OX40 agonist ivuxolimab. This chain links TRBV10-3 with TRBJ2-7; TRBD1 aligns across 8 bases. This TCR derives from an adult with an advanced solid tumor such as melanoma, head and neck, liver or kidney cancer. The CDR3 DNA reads TGTGCCATCAGTCAAGAACCGACAGGGGTCGATCACGAGCAGTACTTC. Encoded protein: CAISQEPTGVDHEQYF.